This T cell receptor (beta chain) was obtained from a study of blood T cell repertoires in COVID-19. Background on the study: Cohort 3 recovered donors had two negative PCRs, clearance, or symptom resolution. PBMCs, B-cell-depleted T cells, or T cells provided the cDNA or gDNA that made up the material. Donors in the United States, Italy and Spain gave samples during acute or convalescent COVID-19.

TCRdb's table, derived via immunoSEQ multiplex PCR, lists solely in-frame clones and lacks some. The sample has over 250,000 clones, 88% seen once; the top ten hold around 2%. Germline values: CDR1 MDHEN, CDR2 SYDVKM. The CDR3 is 15 residues long. V lost 6 bases, J lost 2 bases, and 9 bases stayed unmatched. The study recruited people aged roughly 18 to 100 years across under 25 US areas. The sequenced sample consisted of PBMCs or T cells enriched from blood (not recorded which). The rearrangement joins TRBV28 to TRBJ2-7; 8 bases are a match to TRBD1. This clonotype was sampled from a woman in her sixties in a cohort exposed to, infected with or recovered from COVID-19 (not recorded which). The CDR3 DNA is TGTGCCAGCAGGCTACAAGACAGGGGCCCCTACGAGCAGTACTTC. It translates to CASRLQDRGPYEQYF.